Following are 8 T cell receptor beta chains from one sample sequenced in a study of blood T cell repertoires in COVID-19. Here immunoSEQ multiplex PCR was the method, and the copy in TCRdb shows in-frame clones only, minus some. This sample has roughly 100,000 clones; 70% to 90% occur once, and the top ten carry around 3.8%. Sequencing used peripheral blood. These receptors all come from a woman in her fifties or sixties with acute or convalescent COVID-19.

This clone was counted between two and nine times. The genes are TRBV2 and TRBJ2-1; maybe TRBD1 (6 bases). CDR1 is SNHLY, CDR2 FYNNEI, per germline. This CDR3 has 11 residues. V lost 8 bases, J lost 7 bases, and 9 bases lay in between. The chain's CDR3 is CASLRGNEQFF. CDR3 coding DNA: TGTGCCAGCCTGAGGGGGAATGAGCAGTTCTTC.

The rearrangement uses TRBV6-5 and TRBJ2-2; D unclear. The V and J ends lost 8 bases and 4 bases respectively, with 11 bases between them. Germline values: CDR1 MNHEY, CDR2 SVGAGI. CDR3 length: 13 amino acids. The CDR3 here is CASLVESTGELFF. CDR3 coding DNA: TGTGCCAGCCTTGTAGAGAGCACCGGGGAGCTGTTTTTT.

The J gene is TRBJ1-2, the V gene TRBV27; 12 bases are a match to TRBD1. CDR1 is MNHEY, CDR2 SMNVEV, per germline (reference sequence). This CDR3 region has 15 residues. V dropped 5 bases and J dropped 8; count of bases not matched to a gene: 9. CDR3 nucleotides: TGTGCCAGCAGTCCCCAGGGACAGGGGGCGCGGGGCTACACCTTC. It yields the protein CASSPQGQGARGYTF.

CDR3 nucleotides: TGTGCCAGCAGTCTCAGCGGACTTATCAATGAGCAGTTCTTC. Protein: CASSLSGLINEQFF. The chain links TRBV28 to TRBJ2-1, with D possibly matching TRBD2 (5 bases). The CDR3 contains 14 residues. CDR1 and CDR2 from the germline V gene are MDHEN and SYDVKM. V dropped 5 bases and J dropped 6 bases, with 14 bases sitting between them.

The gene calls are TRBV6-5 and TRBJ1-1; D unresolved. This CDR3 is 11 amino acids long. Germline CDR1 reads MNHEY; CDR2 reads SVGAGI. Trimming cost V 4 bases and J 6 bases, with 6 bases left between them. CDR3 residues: CASSSRSEAFF. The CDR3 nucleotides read TGTGCCAGCAGTTCCCGGTCTGAAGCTTTCTTT.

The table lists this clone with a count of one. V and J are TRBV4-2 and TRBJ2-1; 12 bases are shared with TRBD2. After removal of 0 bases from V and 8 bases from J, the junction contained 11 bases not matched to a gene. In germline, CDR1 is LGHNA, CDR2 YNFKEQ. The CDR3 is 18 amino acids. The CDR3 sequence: CASSQDGTSGSAIDEQFF. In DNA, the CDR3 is TGTGCCAGCAGCCAAGATGGGACTAGCGGGTCGGCCATCGATGAGCAGTTCTTC.

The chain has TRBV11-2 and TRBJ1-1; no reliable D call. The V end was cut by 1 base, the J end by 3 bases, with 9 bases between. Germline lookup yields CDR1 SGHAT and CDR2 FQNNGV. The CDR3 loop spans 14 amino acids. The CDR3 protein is CASSLGFEDTEAFF. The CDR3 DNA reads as TGTGCCAGCAGCTTAGGATTCGAGGACACTGAAGCTTTCTTT.

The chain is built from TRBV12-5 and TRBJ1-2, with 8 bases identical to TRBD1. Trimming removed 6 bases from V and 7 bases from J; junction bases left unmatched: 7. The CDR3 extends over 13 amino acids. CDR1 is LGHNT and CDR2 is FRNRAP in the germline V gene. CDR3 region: CASGNDRGIGYTF. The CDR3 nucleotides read TGTGCTAGTGGCAACGACAGGGGAATTGGCTACACCTTC.